The 9 T cell receptor beta chains below were found in one sample sequenced in a study of beta chain features in type 1 diabetes. Expressed TCRB transcripts got sequenced, as all isolated RNA was reverse transcribed. Clones were sequenced by immunoSEQ multiplex PCR, and TCRdb holds only the in-frame ones, with some missing. The top ten hold 1% to 1.5% of the sample, which has under 250,000 clones, about 11% seen once. Sequencing was carried out using central memory CD4+ T cells from blood. These receptors originate from a young man in good health.

The V call is TRBV15, the J call TRBJ2-1; 8 nucleotides align to TRBD2. In germline, CDR1 is LNHNV, CDR2 YYDKDF (reference sequence). Trimming at V came to 5 bases and at J to 4 bases, leaving 4 bases not matched to a gene. This CDR3 spans 14 amino acids. CDR3 bases: TGTGCCACCAGCGGGAGACTAGCGTACAATGAGCAGTTCTTC. It is translated as CATSGRLAYNEQFF.

This clone was observed many times. CDR3 protein: CASSLVQGRSSQYF. In nucleotides, the CDR3 is TGTGCCAGCAGCTTAGTCCAGGGACGTTCGTCCCAGTACTTC. This chain connects TRBV7-9 to TRBJ2-5; D may match TRBD1 or TRBD2 (5 bases each). The CDR3 runs to 14 residues. Germline V lookup: CDR1 SEHNR, CDR2 FQNEAQ (reference sequence). V dropped 1 base and J dropped 9 bases, with 15 bases sitting between them.

This clone was counted only a few times. The rearrangement joins TRBV6-5 to TRBJ2-5; D uncertain. Germline V gives CDR1 MNHEY, CDR2 SVGAGI. This CDR3 spans 13 amino acids. V gave up 6 bases and J gave up 1 base, with 9 bases separating them. Here the CDR3 DNA reads TGTGCCAGCAGCCGGCGAGTCCAAGAGACCCAGTACTTC. It is translated as CASSRRVQETQYF.

V usage is TRBV28 and J usage is TRBJ2-7; 11 nucleotides match TRBD2. The length of the CDR3 is 15 residues. Germline V gives CDR1 MDHEN, CDR2 SYDVKM. With V trimmed by 5 bases and J by 4 bases, 7 bases remained unmatched. The DNA of the CDR3 is TGTGCCAGCAGTCCCTCCACTAGCGGGAGTTACGAGCAGTACTTC. This sequence encodes CASSPSTSGSYEQYF.

This clone was seen at least ten times. The chain employs TRBV25-1 and TRBJ2-3; TRBD2 might be the D (6 bases). The V end lost 3 bases, the J end lost 2 bases, and 12 bases lay between the germline ends. Germline-derived CDR1 and CDR2 are MGHDK and SYGVNS. The CDR3 has 15 amino acids. The CDR3 reads CASSDHRRATDTQYF. The CDR3 DNA sequence: TGTGCCAGCAGTGACCACCGGAGGGCCACAGATACGCAGTATTTT.

This clone has only a few counts. The gene calls are TRBV25-1 and TRBJ1-4; no firm D call. Trimming removed 11 bases at V and 2 bases at J, with 18 bases between. Germline loops: CDR1 MGHDK, CDR2 SYGVNS. This CDR3 has 15 residues. The CDR3 protein is CASGPLSKTNEKLFF. Written as DNA, the CDR3 is TGTGCCTCTGGACCGCTCAGTAAGACTAATGAAAAACTGTTTTTT.

The chain has TRBV18 and TRBJ2-7, with 10 bases fitting TRBD1. Germline trimming cut 4 bases from V and 2 bases from J; bases unmatched to any gene: 5. Germline V gene data show CDR1 as KGHSH and CDR2 as LQKENI. The CDR3 length is 15 residues. CDR3 in amino acids: CASSQLGTGAYEQYF. CDR3 bases: TGTGCCAGCTCACAGCTAGGGACAGGGGCCTACGAGCAGTACTTC.

There are a few counts of this clone. The rearrangement links TRBV28 to TRBJ2-7; D gene uncertain. Germline V gene sequence: CDR1 MDHEN, CDR2 SYDVKM. V lost 5 bases and J 3 bases, leaving 5 bases between the germline ends. The CDR3 loop spans 11 amino acids. The CDR3 nucleotides read TGTGCCAGCAGTACAAACTACGAGCAGTACTTC. Encoded protein: CASSTNYEQYF.

The chain links TRBV6-1 to TRBJ2-1, with 10 bases aligning to TRBD2. The CDR3 totals 15 residues. CDR1 and CDR2 (germline): MNHNS, SASEGT. The V and J ends lost 10 bases and 3 bases, in that order; junction bases with no gene match: 9. CDR3 in DNA: TGTGCCACTATTGGACTAGCGGAACACTACAATGAGCAGTTCTTC. This encodes CATIGLAEHYNEQFF.